The rows below give T cell receptor beta chains drawn from one sample of a study of immune evolution from preneoplasia to lung adenocarcinoma. The method was immunoSEQ multiplex PCR; TCRdb's version includes in-frame clones alone and lacks a portion of them. Among around 4,000 clones, 75% to 85% were seen once, and the ten largest hold about 3%. The sequenced material came from FFPE minimally invasive lung adenocarcinoma tissue. These receptors came from a person in their sixties or seventies with lung adenocarcinoma. Each CDR3 is given with its conserved first and last residue. The D gene is left open where the match is weak. The size entry is marked missing in some rows and otherwise reads once, few, many or a size class.

v_gene,abundance,d_gene,j_gene,CDR3nt,CDR3aa
TRBV10-1,-,-,TRBJ1-5,TGCGCCAGCAGTGGGTCACTCAATCAGCCCCAGCATTTT,CASSGSLNQPQHF
TRBV6-1,-,-,TRBJ2-1,TGTGCCAGCAGTGAACGGGGGAAGGGCTACTACAATGAGCAGTTCTTC,CASSERGKGYYNEQFF
TRBV28,large,-,TRBJ1-2,TGTGCCAGCACCGGCCCTAACTATGGCTACACCTTC,CASTGPNYGYTF
TRBV6-1,-,-,TRBJ2-1,TGTGCCAGCACGCGGGCGTCCTACAATGAGCAGTTCTTC,CASTRASYNEQFF
TRBV5-4,-,-,TRBJ2-7,TGTGCCAGCAGCTTGGGGCTAGCAATCGGCGAGCAGTACTTC,CASSLGLAIGEQYF
TRBV25-1,-,-,TRBJ2-1,TGTGCCAGCAGTTCCCAGGGTGGGGAGCAGTTCTTC,CASSSQGGEQFF
TRBV11-3,-,-,TRBJ2-5,TGTGCCAGCAGCTTAAGTCACGGGGGACAAGAGACCCAGTACTTC,CASSLSHGGQETQYF
TRBV7-2,-,-,TRBJ2-7,TGTGCCAGCAGCGTACTAGGGAGCGGTTACGAGCAGTACTTC,CASSVLGSGYEQYF
TRBV2,-,-,TRBJ2-7,TGTGCCAGCAGTGATGGCCCTGGGGGCGAGCAGTACTTC,CASSDGPGGEQYF
TRBV7-9,-,-,TRBJ1-2,TGTGCCAGCAGTTTAGGTGGGGCGGGGTTCTCTGGTGGCTACACCTTC,CASSLGGAGFSGGYTF
TRBV6-5,few,-,TRBJ1-1,TGTGCCAGCAGTACCGATGTGAACACTGAAGCTTTCTTT,CASSTDVNTEAFF
TRBV6-1,-,TRBD1,TRBJ1-5,TGTGCCAGCAGCGTCGACAGGGGCAATCAGCCCCAGCATTTT,CASSVDRGNQPQHF
TRBV5-1,-,-,TRBJ2-5,TGCGCCAGCAGCTTGGAGGGGGGTCGCCAAGAGACCCAGTACTTC,CASSLEGGRQETQYF
TRBV6-5,-,-,TRBJ2-7,TGTGCCAGTTCCCCGCTTCTCAGTCCCCACGAGCAGTACTTC,CASSPLLSPHEQYF
TRBV7-9,-,-,TRBJ2-7,TGTGCCAGCAGCACCGGGACTTGGGGGGCCTACGAGCAGTACTTC,CASSTGTWGAYEQYF
TRBV20-1,-,-,TRBJ2-5,TGCAGTGCGGTGGATGAGACCCAGTACTTC,CSAVDETQYF
TRBV7-2,-,-,TRBJ2-1,TGTGCCAGCAGCTTCGGAGGGAACAATGAGCAGTTCTTC,CASSFGGNNEQFF
TRBV9,large,TRBD2,TRBJ2-1,TGTGCCAGCAGCGTAGGGCGGGAGGCGTACAATGAGCAGTTCTTC,CASSVGREAYNEQFF
TRBV6-4,-,TRBD2,TRBJ2-3,TGTGCCAGCAGTGACGTAGCGGGAGGGAGCACAGATACGCAGTATTTT,CASSDVAGGSTDTQYF
TRBV11-2,once,-,TRBJ1-1,TGTGCCAGCAGCTTAGAACAGGGCAAAGCTTTCTTT,CASSLEQGKAFF
TRBV19,-,-,TRBJ1-5,TGTGCCAGTAGTCATATTCGGACGGAGAATCAGCCCCAGCATTTT,CASSHIRTENQPQHF
TRBV12-5,-,-,TRBJ2-1,TGTGCTAGTGGTTTGGGGATAACGGGAGAGCAGTTCTTC,CASGLGITGEQFF
TRBV11-2,once,TRBD1,TRBJ1-5,TGTGCCAGCAGCTTGGGACAGAGTAGCAATCAGCCCCAGCATTTT,CASSLGQSSNQPQHF
TRBV7-9,-,TRBD1,TRBJ1-1,TGTGCCAGCAGCCCTATGACACAGGGGGTGAACACTGAAGCTTTCTTT,CASSPMTQGVNTEAFF
TRBV19,-,-,TRBJ1-1,TGTGCCAGTATTCAACGGGGTAGGACTGAAGCTTTCTTT,CASIQRGRTEAFF
TRBV4-3,-,-,TRBJ1-2,TGCGCCAGCAGCCAAGATAGCCACGGCTACACCTTC,CASSQDSHGYTF
TRBV10-3,-,TRBD1,TRBJ1-2,TGTGCCATCGGGACAGGGGGTTTTGCTGGCTACACCTTC,CAIGTGGFAGYTF
TRBV9,-,TRBD1,TRBJ2-1,TGTGCCAGCAGCGCCGTTGACAGGGCCTACAATGAGCAGTTCTTC,CASSAVDRAYNEQFF
TRBV14,-,-,TRBJ2-7,TGTGCCAGCAGCCAAGGTAGTGCGGCTCATTCCTACGAGCAGTACTTC,CASSQGSAAHSYEQYF
TRBV28,-,-,TRBJ2-5,TGTGCCAGCAGTCTTCTCTTGGAGACCCAGTACTTC,CASSLLLETQYF
TRBV2,-,-,TRBJ2-7,TGTGCCAGCAGTGATGGGCAGAGAGTCAAACCTCTAAACTACGAGCAGTACTTC,CASSDGQRVKPLNYEQYF
TRBV11-3,-,TRBD1,TRBJ1-1,TGTGCCAGCAGCTTGCCGGGACAGGGAAGCCATGAAGCTTTCTTT,CASSLPGQGSHEAFF
TRBV5-1,-,-,TRBJ1-3,TGCGCCAGCAGCTCAGGACGGAGTTTCTCTGGAAACACCATATATTTT,CASSSGRSFSGNTIYF
TRBV12-5,few,TRBD1,TRBJ2-7,TGTGCTAGTGGCCGGGGGACAGGGGGCTCCTACGAGCAGTACTTC,CASGRGTGGSYEQYF
TRBV28,-,-,TRBJ1-2,TGTGCCAGCAGTTCGGGGCGGAACTATGGCTACACCTTC,CASSSGRNYGYTF
TRBV19,-,TRBD2,TRBJ2-3,TGTGCCAGTAGTACTAGCGGGAGGTCCAGCACAGATACGCAGTATTTT,CASSTSGRSSTDTQYF
TRBV7-9,-,TRBD2,TRBJ2-2,TGTGCCAGCAAGGTCTCGATGGGGGGGGACTACACCGGGGAGCTGTTTTTT,CASKVSMGGDYTGELFF
TRBV30,-,-,TRBJ2-5,TGTGCCTGGAACCCCGAGGGACGAGAGACCCAGTACTTC,CAWNPEGRETQYF
TRBV6-6,-,-,TRBJ2-3,TGTGCCAGCAGTTACCAGGGAGGGGGTACAGATACGCAGTATTTT,CASSYQGGGTDTQYF
TRBV11-2,few,-,TRBJ2-5,TGTGCCAGCAGCACAACTCAAGAGACCCAGTACTTC,CASSTTQETQYF
TRBV6-5,-,-,TRBJ2-1,TGTGCCAGCAGTTACCGGGGACACCCAGATGAGCAGTTCTTC,CASSYRGHPDEQFF
TRBV29-1,-,TRBD2,TRBJ2-7,TGCAGCGTTGAAGGGACTAGCGGATTTTCCTACGAGCAGTACTTC,CSVEGTSGFSYEQYF
TRBV6-5,-,-,TRBJ1-1,TGTGCCAGCAGCTGGGGGCTTGAAGCTTTCTTT,CASSWGLEAFF
TRBV5-1,-,-,TRBJ2-2,TGCGCCAGCAGCTTGAGGGCAGGGAACACCGGGGAGCTGTTTTTT,CASSLRAGNTGELFF
TRBV30,-,-,TRBJ2-3,TGTGCCTGGAGTGGGAGGGCCGGAAGGAGAGATACGCAGTATTTT,CAWSGRAGRRDTQYF
TRBV9,few,TRBD2,TRBJ2-7,TGTGCCAGCAGCGTGGGTAGCGGGAAGACCTACGAGCAGTACTTC,CASSVGSGKTYEQYF
TRBV10-3,-,-,TRBJ2-3,TGTGCCATCAGTGAGGGAGTATCCATAATCACAGATACGCAGTATTTT,CAISEGVSIITDTQYF
TRBV19,few,TRBD1,TRBJ2-7,TGTGCCAGTAGTGGAGGGGACAGGTCCTACGAGCAGTACTTC,CASSGGDRSYEQYF
TRBV7-7,-,-,TRBJ2-2,TGTGCTAGCAGCTGGGAACTGAATGGGGAGCTGTTTTTT,CASSWELNGELFF
TRBV28,-,-,TRBJ2-6,TGTGCCAGCAGTCGTTCGGACTTTGTATACTCTGGGGCCAACGTCCTGACTTTC,CASSRSDFVYSGANVLTF
TRBV7-9,-,-,TRBJ2-1,TGTGCCAGCAGCTCGCCGGGTGTTTACAATGAGCAGTTCTTC,CASSSPGVYNEQFF